These 7 T cell receptor beta chains were all obtained from the same sample, sequenced in a study of Graves' ophthalmopathy and Graves' hyperthyroidism. From RNA, the CDR3 regions of TCR beta chains were amplified and sequenced. The authors performed first-round RT-PCR with HTBI primers and then a second-round multiplex PCR. TCRdb recomputed calls from the multiplex PCR reads with MiXCR, one row per CDR3 protein. Of over a million distinct CDR3 sequences listed, roughly 35% were seen once; the top ten hold approximately 10%. The specimen sequenced was peripheral blood or thyroid tissue (not recorded which). These receptors were obtained from an adult man with Graves' hyperthyroidism.

The rearrangement uses TRBV7-9 and TRBJ1-4; TRBD1 is a possible D gene (5 bases). The CDR3 extends over 13 amino acids. V was shortened by 7 bases and J by 5 bases, with 11 bases between the two germline ends. Germline CDR1 is SEHNR and CDR2 is FQNEAQ (reference sequence). The CDR3 loop is CASTEGQNEKLFF. In DNA form, the CDR3 reads TGTGCCAGCACCGAGGGGCAGAATGAAAAACTGTTTTTT.

Written as DNA, the CDR3 is TGCAGCGTTGAAAGGCGGAGTTATGAGCAGTTCTTC. Translation gives CSVERRSYEQFF. The rearrangement links TRBV29-1 to TRBJ2-5; D call uncertain. The J call may be in error: the DNA end matches TRBJ2-1 better. Germline lookup yields CDR1 SQVTM and CDR2 ANQGSEA. The CDR3 sequence is 12 residues long.

Many counts were recorded for this clonotype. The chain joins TRBV2 to TRBJ1-2; 10 bases agree with TRBD1. This CDR3 contains 15 residues. The germline gives CDR1 SNHLY, CDR2 FYNNEI. Trimming cost V 6 bases and J 2 bases; bases outside gene matches: 6. CDR3 amino acids: CASRPGQGKNYGYTF. As DNA, the CDR3 is TGTGCCAGCAGACCGGGACAGGGGAAGAACTATGGCTACACCTTC.

J is TRBJ1-2 and V is TRBV7-9, with D tentatively TRBD1 (5 bases). This CDR3 contains 14 residues. Trimming cost V 3 bases and J 5 bases, with 13 bases left between them. Per germline, CDR1 SEHNR and CDR2 FQNEAQ (reference sequence). The CDR3 nucleotides are TGTGCCAGCAGCTTGAAAGGGACTCTATATGGCTACACCTTC. This encodes CASSLKGTLYGYTF.

This clonotype showed up many times. The chain uses TRBV7-9 and TRBJ2-7, with TRBD1 matching 7 bases. Germline V lookup: CDR1 SEHNR, CDR2 FQNEAQ (reference sequence). Unmatched junction bases numbered 11, after V lost 3 bases and J lost 6 bases. This CDR3 is built from 15 residues. This chain's CDR3 is CASSLGDRVGIEQYF. Written as DNA, the CDR3 is TGTGCCAGCAGCTTGGGCGACAGGGTGGGAATCGAGCAGTACTTC.

The chain employs TRBV19 and TRBJ2-5; 7 bases align to TRBD1. Germline V gene data show CDR1 as LNHDA and CDR2 as SQIVND (reference sequence). The CDR3 covers 14 residues. Trimming took 9 bases from V and 5 from J; bases not matched to a gene: 12. CDR3 coding DNA: TGTGCCAGCCACCGGACAGGCAGGTGGGAGACCCAGTACTTC. As protein: CASHRTGRWETQYF.

There are many counts of this clonotype. The chain links TRBV25-1 to TRBJ2-5, with TRBD2 matching 8 bases. V was pared by 11 bases and J by 5 bases, with 7 bases of the junction left unmatched. The V gene's germline CDR1 is MGHDK and CDR2 SYGVNS. This CDR3 region has 12 residues. CDR3: CAAGGGWETQYF. In nucleotides, the CDR3 is TGTGCCGCCGGGGGGGGGTGGGAGACCCAGTACTTC.